Listed below are T cell receptor beta chains from one sample, sequenced in a study of CD8+ T cells in alopecia areata. Libraries were prepared by immunoSEQ multiplex PCR; TCRdb keeps only in-frame clonotypes and omits some of them. The sample holds about 19,000 clones, about 63% seen once. The sample consisted of skin, taken at week 4, from a patient treated with tofacitinib. The receptors come from a human donor with alopecia areata. Each CDR3 is given with its conserved first and last residue. Fields, in order: V gene, clone size, J gene, D gene, CDR3 DNA, CDR3 protein. A D gene is named only where the DNA matches it firmly. A clone size is listed for some rows: how often the clone was seen (once, few, many), or a class if it is expanded.

>TRBV4-3|NA|TRBJ1-2|NA
TGCGCCAGCAGCCAAGAAGGTTTAGCGGGCTACACCTTC
CASSQEGLAGYTF
>TRBV7-8|NA|TRBJ2-2|TRBD1
TGTGCCAGCAGCTTAAATTTGCGGACAGGGACGAACACCGGGGAGCTGTTTTTT
CASSLNLRTGTNTGELFF
>TRBV27|NA|TRBJ2-1|NA
TGTGCCAGCAGTTTATCCGTACAGGACAATGAGCAGTTCTTC
CASSLSVQDNEQFF
>TRBV4-1|NA|TRBJ2-7|TRBD1
TGCGCCAGCAGCCAAGTCAACTTTATAGGGACAGGGGCCTACGAGCAGTACTTC
CASSQVNFIGTGAYEQYF
>TRBV25-1|few|TRBJ1-5|NA
TGTGCCAGCAGTTGGTCACACTTAACAGGGCCCGAGGGACAGCCCCAGCATTTT
CASSWSHLTGPEGQPQHF
>TRBV5-4|NA|TRBJ2-7|TRBD1
TGTGCCAGCAGTAAGACAGGGTCTATTTACGAGCAGTACTTC
CASSKTGSIYEQYF
>TRBV4-1|NA|TRBJ2-3|TRBD2
TGCGCCAGCAGCCAAGAACCGGGACTAGCGGGTTTTTCTGGTAGCACAGATACGCAGTATTTT
CASSQEPGLAGFSGSTDTQYF
>TRBV10-3|few|TRBJ2-3|TRBD2
TGTGCCATAGCAGGGACTAGCGGGGGTAGCACAGATACGCAGTATTTT
CAIAGTSGGSTDTQYF
>TRBV4-1|NA|TRBJ2-3|NA
TGCGCCAGCAGCCCCGGGGCCGACAGGACAGATACGCAGTATTTT
CASSPGADRTDTQYF
>TRBV25-1|NA|TRBJ1-1|NA
TGTGCCAGCAGGGCAGTTAACACTGAAGCTTTCTTT
CASRAVNTEAFF
>TRBV7-2|NA|TRBJ2-7|TRBD2
TGTGCCAGCAGCCTCCTCCCGGGACTAGCGGGCTACGAGCAGTACTTC
CASSLLPGLAGYEQYF
>TRBV29-1|NA|TRBJ1-1|TRBD1
TGCAGTAGGACAGGGGAGAACACTGAAGCTTTCTTT
CSRTGENTEAFF
>TRBV28|few|TRBJ2-7|NA
TGTGCCAGCAGCCCCCATCCAGCGCCCTACGAGCAGTACTTC
CASSPHPAPYEQYF
>TRBV19|NA|TRBJ2-5|NA
TGTGCCAGTAGGCTGCCCGGGACAACGGGGGCGGAGACCCAGTACTTC
CASRLPGTTGAETQYF
>TRBV7-9|NA|TRBJ2-3|NA
TGTGCCAGCAGCTCAGCCGGGACAAAAGATACGCAGTATTTT
CASSSAGTKDTQYF
>TRBV28|NA|TRBJ2-3|NA
TGTGCCAGCAGTTTGGGGCGGGGCAGCACAGATACGCAGTATTTT
CASSLGRGSTDTQYF
>TRBV28|NA|TRBJ2-1|NA
TGTGCCAGCATAGGCGGCTACTCCTACAATGAGCAGTTCTTC
CASIGGYSYNEQFF
>TRBV5-1|NA|TRBJ2-1|TRBD2
TGCGCCAGCGCTGGGACTAGCGCTAGCAATGAGCAGTTCTTC
CASAGTSASNEQFF
>TRBV7-9|NA|TRBJ1-2|NA
TGTGCCAGCAGCTTAGGTGGCGGGCACCCGGGCTATGGCTACACCTTC
CASSLGGGHPGYGYTF
>TRBV7-2|NA|TRBJ1-5|TRBD1
TGTGCCAGCAGCTTAGATTTGAGGGGGCTCTATAGCAATCAGCCCCAGCATTTT
CASSLDLRGLYSNQPQHF
>TRBV5-5|NA|TRBJ2-5|NA
TGTGCCAGCAGCATAGGGGGTAGTTTGGAGACCCAGTACTTC
CASSIGGSLETQYF
>TRBV7-2|NA|TRBJ2-5|TRBD2
TGTGCCAGCAGCTTAGGGCGGGAGACCTCCCAAGAGACCCAGTACTTC
CASSLGRETSQETQYF
>TRBV5-6|NA|TRBJ1-3|NA
TGTGCCAGCAGCTTGGAGTCGAGGTCCTTTCCTGGAAACACCATATATTTT
CASSLESRSFPGNTIYF
>TRBV11-1|NA|TRBJ1-2|NA
TGTGCCAGCAGCCTCGGGAGCCAGGCCAACTATGGCTACACCTTC
CASSLGSQANYGYTF
>TRBV27|NA|TRBJ2-7|NA
TGTGCCAGCAGTCGGACGCTCGGCTACCCAGCCAACGAGCAGTACTTC
CASSRTLGYPANEQYF
>TRBV19|NA|TRBJ2-2|TRBD1
TGTGCCAGTAGTATGGGAACAGGGGCCATCACCGGGGAGCTGTTTTTT
CASSMGTGAITGELFF
>TRBV4-3|few|TRBJ1-2|TRBD1
TGCGCCAGCAGCCAAGACCCGACAGGGAACTATGGCTACACCTTC
CASSQDPTGNYGYTF
>TRBV19|few|TRBJ2-2|NA
TGTGCCAGTAGCCCAACAGGCCACACCGGGGAGCTGTTTTTT
CASSPTGHTGELFF
>TRBV4-1|NA|TRBJ1-2|TRBD1
TGCGCCAGCAGCCACGAGGCGAGGACAGGGGCATATGGCTACACCTTC
CASSHEARTGAYGYTF
>TRBV9|NA|TRBJ2-5|NA
TGTGCCAGCAGCGTAACGGGGGGCTACCAGGGAGAGACCCAGTACTTC
CASSVTGGYQGETQYF
>TRBV2|NA|TRBJ1-2|NA
TGTGCCAGCAGCCAACTACGGACTGGCTACACCTTC
CASSQLRTGYTF
>TRBV7-9|NA|TRBJ1-1|NA
TGCGCCAGCAGCTTAGGAGGGTCCCAGGAAGCTTTCTTT
CASSLGGSQEAFF